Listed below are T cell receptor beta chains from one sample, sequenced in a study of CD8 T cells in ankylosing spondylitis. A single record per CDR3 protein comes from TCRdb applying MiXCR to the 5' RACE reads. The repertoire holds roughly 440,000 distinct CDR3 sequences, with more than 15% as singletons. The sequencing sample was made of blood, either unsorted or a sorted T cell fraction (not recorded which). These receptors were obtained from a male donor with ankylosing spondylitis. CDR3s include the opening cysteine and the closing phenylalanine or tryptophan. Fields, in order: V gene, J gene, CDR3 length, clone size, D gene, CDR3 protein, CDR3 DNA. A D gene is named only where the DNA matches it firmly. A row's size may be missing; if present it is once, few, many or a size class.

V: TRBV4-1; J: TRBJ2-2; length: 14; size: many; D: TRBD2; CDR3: CASRTAGGGGELFF; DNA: TGCGCCAGCAGGACAGCGGGAGGCGGCGGGGAGCTGTTTTTT
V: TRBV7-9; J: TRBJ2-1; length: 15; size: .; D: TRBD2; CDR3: CASSLGAGGTNEQFF; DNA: TGTGCCAGCAGCTTAGGAGCGGGAGGAACTAATGAGCAGTTCTTC
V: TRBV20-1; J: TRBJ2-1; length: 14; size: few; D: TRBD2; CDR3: CSAPSGGHYNEQFF; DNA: TGCAGTGCTCCGAGCGGGGGGCATTACAATGAGCAGTTCTTC
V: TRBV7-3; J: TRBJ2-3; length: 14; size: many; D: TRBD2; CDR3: CASSLTGGADTQYF; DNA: TGTGCCAGCAGCTTAACGGGAGGGGCAGATACGCAGTATTTT
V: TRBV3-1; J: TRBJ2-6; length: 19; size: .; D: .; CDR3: CASSQRAAGSVSGANVLTF; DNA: TGTGCCAGCAGCCAACGTGCAGCAGGAAGCGTAAGTGGGGCCAACGTCCTGACTTTC
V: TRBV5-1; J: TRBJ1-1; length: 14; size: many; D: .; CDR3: CASSLLGVNTEAFF; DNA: TGCGCCAGCAGCTTGTTGGGAGTGAACACTGAAGCTTTCTTT
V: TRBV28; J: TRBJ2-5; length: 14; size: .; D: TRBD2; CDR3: CASSFLAGGETQYF; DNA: TGTGCCAGCAGTTTCCTAGCGGGCGGGGAGACCCAGTACTTC
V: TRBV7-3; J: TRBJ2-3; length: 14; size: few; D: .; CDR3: CASSPEFSTDTQYF; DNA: TGTGCCAGCAGCCCGGAATTTAGCACAGATACGCAGTATTTT
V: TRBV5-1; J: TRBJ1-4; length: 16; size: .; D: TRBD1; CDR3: CASSRGTGGAGEKLFF; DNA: TGCGCCAGCAGCCGCGGGACAGGGGGCGCGGGTGAAAAACTGTTTTTT
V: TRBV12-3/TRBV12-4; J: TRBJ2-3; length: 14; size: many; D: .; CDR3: CASSIRGVTDTQYF; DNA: TGTGCCAGCAGCATTCGGGGAGTCACAGATACGCAGTATTTT
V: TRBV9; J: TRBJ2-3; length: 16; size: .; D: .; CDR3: CASSVGSLGGTDTQYF; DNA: TGTGCCAGCAGCGTTGGGTCCCTCGGGGGCACAGATACGCAGTATTTT
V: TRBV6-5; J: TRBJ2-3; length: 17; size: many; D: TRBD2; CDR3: CASSYSSSGRSTDTQYF; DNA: TGTGCCAGCAGTTACTCGTCTAGCGGGAGGTCCACAGATACGCAGTATTTT
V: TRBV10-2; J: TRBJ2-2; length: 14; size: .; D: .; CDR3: CASRGPLITGELFF; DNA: TGCGCCAGCAGGGGACCGCTTATTACCGGGGAGCTGTTTTTT
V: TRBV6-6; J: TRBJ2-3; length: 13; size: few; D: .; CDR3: CASSSGRMGTQYF; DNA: TGTGCCAGCAGTTCGGGCCGAATGGGTACGCAGTATTTT
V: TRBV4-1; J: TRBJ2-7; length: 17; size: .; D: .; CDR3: CASSQEIGTIPFGEQYF; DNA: TGCGCCAGCAGCCAAGAAATAGGCACCATACCCTTCGGCGAGCAGTACTTC
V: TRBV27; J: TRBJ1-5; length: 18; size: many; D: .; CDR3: CASSLSGQNLYSNQPQHF; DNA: TGTGCCAGCAGTTTGTCGGGACAAAACCTTTATAGCAATCAGCCCCAGCATTTT
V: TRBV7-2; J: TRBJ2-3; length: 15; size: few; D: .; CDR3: CASSLNKGPTDTQYF; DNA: TGTGCCAGCAGCTTAAATAAGGGTCCCACAGATACGCAGTATTTT
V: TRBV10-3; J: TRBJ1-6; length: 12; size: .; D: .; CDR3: CAISLEDSPLHF; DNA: TGTGCCATCAGTCTTGAGGATTCACCCCTCCACTTT
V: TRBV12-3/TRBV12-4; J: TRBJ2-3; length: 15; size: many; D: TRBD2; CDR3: CASSLAGGRGDTQYF; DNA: TGTGCCAGCAGCCTAGCGGGAGGGCGTGGAGATACGCAGTATTTT
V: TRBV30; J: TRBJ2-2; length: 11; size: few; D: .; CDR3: CAWGVTGELFF; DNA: TGTGCCTGGGGAGTAACCGGGGAGCTGTTTTTT
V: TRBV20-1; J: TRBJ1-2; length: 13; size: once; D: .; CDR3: CSARDFSPDGYTF; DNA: TGCAGTGCGAGGGACTTCTCTCCGGATGGCTACACCTTC
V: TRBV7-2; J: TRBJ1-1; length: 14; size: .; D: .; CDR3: CASSYQGGPTEAFF; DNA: TGTGCCAGCAGTTACCAAGGCGGTCCCACTGAAGCTTTCTTT
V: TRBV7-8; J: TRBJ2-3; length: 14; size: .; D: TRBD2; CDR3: CASSPGTSAHTQYF; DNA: TGTGCCAGCAGCCCCGGGACTAGCGCGCATACGCAGTATTTT
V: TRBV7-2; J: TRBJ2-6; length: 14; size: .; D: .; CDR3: CASSLVQVSNVLTF; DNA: TGTGCCAGCAGCTTAGTGCAGGTCTCCAACGTCCTGACTTTC
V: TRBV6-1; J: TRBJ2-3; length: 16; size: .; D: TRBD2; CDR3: CASSRLAGASTDTQYF; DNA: TGTGCCAGCAGCAGACTAGCGGGGGCCAGCACAGATACGCAGTATTTT
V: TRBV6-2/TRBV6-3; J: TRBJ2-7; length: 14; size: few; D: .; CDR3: CASSYKGGSYEQYF; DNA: TGTGCCAGCAGTTACAAAGGAGGGTCCTACGAGCAGTACTTC
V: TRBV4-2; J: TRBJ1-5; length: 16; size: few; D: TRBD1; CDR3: CASSQDLTGVNQPQHF; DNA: TGTGCCAGCAGCCAAGACTTGACAGGGGTCAATCAGCCCCAGCATTTT